This T cell receptor beta chain was obtained from a study of shared clonotypes between healthy human individuals. As concerns this clone: Its antigen remains unidentified. Additional DNA sequences in this sample encode the identical CDR3.

The CDR3 runs 12 residues. Germline CDR1 is SEHNR and CDR2 is FQNEAQ (reference sequence). V was cut by 1 base and J by 4 bases, with 4 bases left in between. Study-level results: Depth was large, yet rarefaction showed that sorted-subset sequencing was incomplete. Naive subsets typically showed greater estimated richness than memory subsets.

Several immunoSEQ 96-well plates shared each subset's DNA, each plate a replicate. The data were produced by immunoSEQ multiplex PCR, yet TCRdb's version contains in-frame clones alone and is incomplete. The sample has 2 million to 2.5 million clones, under 95% seen once. The origin of this receptor is a man aged 18 to 29 in good health. Some clones in this sample may be carry-over from other donors' samples. Sequenced sample: naive CD4+ T cells from PBMCs. Regarding subset: CD45RA+ positively selected. The rearrangement joins TRBV7-9 to TRBJ1-2; the D is unclear. The CDR3 is CASSLVAYGYTF. CDR3 in DNA: TGTGCCAGCAGCTTAGTCGCCTATGGCTACACCTTC.